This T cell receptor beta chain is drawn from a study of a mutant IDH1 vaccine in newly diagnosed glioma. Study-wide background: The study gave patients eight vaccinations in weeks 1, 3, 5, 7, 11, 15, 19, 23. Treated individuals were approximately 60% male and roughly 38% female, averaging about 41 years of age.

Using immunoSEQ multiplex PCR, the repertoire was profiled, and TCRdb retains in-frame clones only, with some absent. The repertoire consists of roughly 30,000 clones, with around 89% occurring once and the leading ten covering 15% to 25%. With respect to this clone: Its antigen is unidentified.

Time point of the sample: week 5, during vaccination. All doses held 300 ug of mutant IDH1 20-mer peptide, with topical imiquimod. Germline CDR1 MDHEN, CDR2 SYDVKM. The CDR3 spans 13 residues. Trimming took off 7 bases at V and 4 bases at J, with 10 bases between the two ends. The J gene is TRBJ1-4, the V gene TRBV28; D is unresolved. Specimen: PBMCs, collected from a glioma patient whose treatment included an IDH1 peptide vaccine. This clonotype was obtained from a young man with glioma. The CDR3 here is CASTAPGNEKLFF. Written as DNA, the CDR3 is TGTGCCAGCACCGCCCCTGGTAATGAAAAACTGTTTTTT. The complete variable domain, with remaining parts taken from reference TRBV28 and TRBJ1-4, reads DVKVTQSSRYLVKRTGEKVFLECVQDMDHENMFWYRQDPGLGLRLIYFSYDVKMKEKGDIPEGYSVSREKKERFSLILESASTNQTSMYLCASTAPGNEKLFFGSGTQLSVL.